Sequencing of this T cell receptor (beta chain) was carried out in a study of Graves' ophthalmopathy and Graves' hyperthyroidism. Findings and limits, study-wide: The model achieved 55% to 71% sensitivity and about 76% specificity for ophthalmopathy progression.

The germline V and J ends were trimmed by 4 bases and 4 bases, with 20 bases remaining between them. Looked up from germline, CDR1 is SGHKS and CDR2 is YYEKEE (reference sequence). The CDR3 runs to 16 residues. The diagnostic workup employed clinical symptoms, serum thyroxine, TRAb, thyroid ultrasound and orbital computed tomography. Amplification of the TCR beta CDR3 regions used RNA transcripts (as template). HTBI primers served in a first-round RT-PCR, which a second-round multiplex PCR followed. TCRdb ran MiXCR on the multiplex PCR reads and lists one entry per CDR3 protein. Found here are about 640,000 distinct CDR3 sequences, roughly two fifths of them singletons; the top ten hold roughly 3.5%. This clonotype was observed a few times. What it recognizes is unknown.

Sequencing was done on a sample of peripheral blood. This chain uses TRBV5-5 with TRBJ1-2; D is ambiguous. This TCR was recovered from an adult man with Graves' ophthalmopathy. As DNA, the CDR3 is TGTGCCAGCAGCCTGTCCCGGGCCCGGGGAGGCTATGGCTACACCTTC. It is translated as CASSLSRARGGYGYTF. Combining the CDR3 with reference TRBV5-5 and TRBJ1-2 gives the whole variable domain DAGVTQSPTHLIKTRGQQVTLRCSPISGHKSVSWYQQVLGQGPQFIFQYYEKEERGRGNFPDRFSARQFPNYSSELNVNALLLGDSALYLCASSLSRARGGYGYTFGSGTRLTVV.